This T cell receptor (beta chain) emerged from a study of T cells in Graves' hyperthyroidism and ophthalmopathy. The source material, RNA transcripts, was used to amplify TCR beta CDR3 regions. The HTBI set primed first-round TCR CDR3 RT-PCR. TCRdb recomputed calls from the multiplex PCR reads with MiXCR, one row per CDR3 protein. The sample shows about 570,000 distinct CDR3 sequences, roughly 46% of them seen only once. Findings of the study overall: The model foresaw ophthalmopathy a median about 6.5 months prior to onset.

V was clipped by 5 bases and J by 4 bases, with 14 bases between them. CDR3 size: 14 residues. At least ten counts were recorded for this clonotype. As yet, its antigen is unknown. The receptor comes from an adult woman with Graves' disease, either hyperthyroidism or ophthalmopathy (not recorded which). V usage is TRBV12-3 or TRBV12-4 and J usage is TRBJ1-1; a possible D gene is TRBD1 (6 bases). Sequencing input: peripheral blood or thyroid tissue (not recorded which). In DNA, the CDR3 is TGTGCCAGCAGTGTAACAGGGACGGGCACTGAAGCTTTCTTT. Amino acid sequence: CASSVTGTGTEAFF.